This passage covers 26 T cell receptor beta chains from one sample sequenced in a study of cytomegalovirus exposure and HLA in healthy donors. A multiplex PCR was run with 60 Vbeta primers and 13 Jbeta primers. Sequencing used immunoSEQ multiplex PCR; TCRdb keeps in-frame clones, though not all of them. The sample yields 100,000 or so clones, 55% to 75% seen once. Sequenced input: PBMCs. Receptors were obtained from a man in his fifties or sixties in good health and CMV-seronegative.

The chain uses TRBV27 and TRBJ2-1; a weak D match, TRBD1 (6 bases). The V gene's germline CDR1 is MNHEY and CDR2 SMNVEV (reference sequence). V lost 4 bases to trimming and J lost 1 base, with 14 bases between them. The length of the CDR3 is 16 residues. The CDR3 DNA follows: TGTGCCAGCAGTTCCCTAGGTAGGGGGTCCTACAATGAGCAGTTCTTC. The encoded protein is CASSSLGRGSYNEQFF.

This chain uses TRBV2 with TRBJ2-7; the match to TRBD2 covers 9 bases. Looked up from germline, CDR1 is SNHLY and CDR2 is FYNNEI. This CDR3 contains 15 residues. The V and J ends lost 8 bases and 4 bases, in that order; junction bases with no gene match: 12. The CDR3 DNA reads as TGTGCCAGCTTAGGGTTTAGCGGGAGTCGGTACGAGCAGTACTTC. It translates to CASLGFSGSRYEQYF.

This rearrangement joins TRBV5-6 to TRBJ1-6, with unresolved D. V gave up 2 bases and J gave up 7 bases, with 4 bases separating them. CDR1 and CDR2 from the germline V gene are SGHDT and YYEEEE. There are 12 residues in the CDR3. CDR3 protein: CASSFLNSPLHF. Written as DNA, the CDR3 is TGTGCCAGCAGCTTCTTGAATTCACCCCTCCACTTT.

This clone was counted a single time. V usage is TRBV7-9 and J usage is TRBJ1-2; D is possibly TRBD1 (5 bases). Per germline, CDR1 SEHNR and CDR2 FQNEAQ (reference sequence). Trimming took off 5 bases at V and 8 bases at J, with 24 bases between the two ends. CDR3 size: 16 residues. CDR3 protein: CASSDTARAVTKGYTF. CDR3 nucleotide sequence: TGTGCCAGCAGCGATACGGCCAGGGCGGTGACGAAAGGCTACACCTTC.

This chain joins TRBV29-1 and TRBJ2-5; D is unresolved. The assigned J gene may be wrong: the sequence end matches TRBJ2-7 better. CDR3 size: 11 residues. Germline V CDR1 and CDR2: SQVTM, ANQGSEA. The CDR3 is CSVEYNYEQYF. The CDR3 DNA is TGCAGCGTTGAATACAACTACGAGCAGTACTTC.

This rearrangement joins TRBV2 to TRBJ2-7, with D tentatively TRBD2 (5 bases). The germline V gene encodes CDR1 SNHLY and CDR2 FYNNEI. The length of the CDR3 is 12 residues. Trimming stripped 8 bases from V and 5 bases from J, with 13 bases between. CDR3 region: CASRGSGDEQYF. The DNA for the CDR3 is TGTGCCAGCCGTGGATCCGGGGACGAGCAGTACTTC.

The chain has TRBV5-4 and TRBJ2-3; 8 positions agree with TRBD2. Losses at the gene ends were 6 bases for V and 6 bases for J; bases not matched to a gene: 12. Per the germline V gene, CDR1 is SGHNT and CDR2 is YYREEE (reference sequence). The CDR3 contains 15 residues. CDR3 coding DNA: TGTGCCAGCACCGTCGGGGGGGCCTTTGGGGATACGCAGTATTTT. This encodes CASTVGGAFGDTQYF.

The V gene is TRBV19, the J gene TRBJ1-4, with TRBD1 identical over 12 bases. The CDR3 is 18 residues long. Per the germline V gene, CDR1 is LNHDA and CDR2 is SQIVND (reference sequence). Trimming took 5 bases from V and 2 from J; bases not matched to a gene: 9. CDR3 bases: TGTGCCAGTAGTCCCGGGACAGGGGGCGCTATGACTAATGAAAAACTGTTTTTT. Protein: CASSPGTGGAMTNEKLFF. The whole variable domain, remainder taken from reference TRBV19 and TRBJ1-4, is DGGITQSPKYLFRKEGQNVTLSCEQNLNHDAMYWYRQDPGQGLRLIYYSQIVNDFQKGDIAEGYSVSREKKESFPLTVTSAQKNPTAFYLCASSPGTGGAMTNEKLFFGSGTQLSVL.

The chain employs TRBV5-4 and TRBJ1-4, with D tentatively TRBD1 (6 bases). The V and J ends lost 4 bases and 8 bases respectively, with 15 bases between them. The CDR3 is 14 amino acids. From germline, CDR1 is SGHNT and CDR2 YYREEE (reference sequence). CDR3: CASSLGDRLEKLFF. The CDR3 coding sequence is TGTGCCAGCAGCCTGGGTGACAGGCTCGAAAAACTGTTTTTT.

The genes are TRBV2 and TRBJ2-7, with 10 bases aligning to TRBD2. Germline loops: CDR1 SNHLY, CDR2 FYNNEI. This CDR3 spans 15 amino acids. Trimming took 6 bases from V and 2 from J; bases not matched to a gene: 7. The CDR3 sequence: CASSPYSGRTYEQYF. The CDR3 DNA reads TGTGCCAGCAGCCCTTATAGCGGGAGGACCTACGAGCAGTACTTC.

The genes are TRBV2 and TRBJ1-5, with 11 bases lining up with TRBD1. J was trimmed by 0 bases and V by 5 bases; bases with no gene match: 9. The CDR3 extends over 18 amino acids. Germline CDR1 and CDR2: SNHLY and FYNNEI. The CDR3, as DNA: TGTGCCAGCAGTAGACCGGGACAGGGGGTTTTTAGCAATCAGCCCCAGCATTTT. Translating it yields CASSRPGQGVFSNQPQHF.

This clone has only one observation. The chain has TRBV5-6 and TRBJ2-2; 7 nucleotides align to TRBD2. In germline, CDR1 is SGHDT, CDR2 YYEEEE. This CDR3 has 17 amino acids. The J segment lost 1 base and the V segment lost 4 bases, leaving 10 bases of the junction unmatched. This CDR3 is CASSLGLERGNTGELFF. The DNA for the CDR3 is TGTGCCAGCAGCCTGGGCCTAGAGCGGGGGAACACCGGGGAGCTGTTTTTT.

CDR3 DNA: TGTGCCAGCAGCTTAGCGCCAGGGGAGGGTACCTACAATGAGCAGTTCTTC. This sequence encodes CASSLAPGEGTYNEQFF. This chain connects TRBV7-2 to TRBJ2-1; possibly TRBD2 for D (7 bases). Trimming shortened V by 0 bases and J by 2 bases, and 14 bases separated the two germline ends. Germline V gene sequence: CDR1 SGHTA, CDR2 FQGNSA. This CDR3 spans 17 amino acids.

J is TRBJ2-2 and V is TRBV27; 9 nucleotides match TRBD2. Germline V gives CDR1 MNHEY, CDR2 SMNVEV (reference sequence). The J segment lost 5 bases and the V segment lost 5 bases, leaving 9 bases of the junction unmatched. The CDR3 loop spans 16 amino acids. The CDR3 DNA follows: TGTGCCAGCAGTCTAGCGGGACTACGAACGACCGGGGAGCTGTTTTTT. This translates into CASSLAGLRTTGELFF.

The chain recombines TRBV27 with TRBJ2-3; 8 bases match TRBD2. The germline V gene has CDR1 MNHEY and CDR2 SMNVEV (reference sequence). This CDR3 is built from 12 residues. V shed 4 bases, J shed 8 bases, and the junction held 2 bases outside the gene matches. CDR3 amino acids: CASSSSGGTQYF. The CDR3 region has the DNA TGTGCCAGCAGTTCGAGCGGGGGTACGCAGTATTTT.

The CDR3 spells CASSEQGGAGANVLTF. CDR3 nucleotide sequence: TGTGCCAGCAGCGAGCAGGGTGGCGCTGGGGCCAACGTCCTGACTTTC. The V gene is TRBV7-8, the J gene TRBJ2-6; a possible D gene is TRBD1 (5 bases). The CDR3 loop spans 16 amino acids. CDR1 is SGHVS and CDR2 is FQNEAQ in the germline V gene. Trimming took 5 bases from V and 2 from J, leaving 13 bases between them.

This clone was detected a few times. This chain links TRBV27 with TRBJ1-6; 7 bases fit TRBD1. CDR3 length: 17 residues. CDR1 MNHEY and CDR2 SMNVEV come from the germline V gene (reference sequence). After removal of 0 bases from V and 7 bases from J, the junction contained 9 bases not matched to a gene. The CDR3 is CASSLSEDRVGNSPLHF. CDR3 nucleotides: TGTGCCAGCAGTTTATCGGAAGACAGGGTAGGGAATTCACCCCTCCACTTT.

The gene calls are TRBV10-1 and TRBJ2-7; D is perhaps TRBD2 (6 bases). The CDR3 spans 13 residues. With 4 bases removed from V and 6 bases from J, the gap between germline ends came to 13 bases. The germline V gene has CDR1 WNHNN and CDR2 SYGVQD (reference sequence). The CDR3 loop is CASSGLGGSEQYF. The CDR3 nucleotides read TGCGCCAGCAGTGGACTAGGAGGCTCCGAGCAGTACTTC.

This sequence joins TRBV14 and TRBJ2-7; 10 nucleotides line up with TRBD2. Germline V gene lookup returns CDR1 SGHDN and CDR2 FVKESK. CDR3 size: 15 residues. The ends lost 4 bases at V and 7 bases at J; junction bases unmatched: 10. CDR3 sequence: CASSLILAGVREQYF. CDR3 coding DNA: TGTGCCAGCAGCCTAATCCTAGCGGGAGTAAGGGAGCAGTACTTC.

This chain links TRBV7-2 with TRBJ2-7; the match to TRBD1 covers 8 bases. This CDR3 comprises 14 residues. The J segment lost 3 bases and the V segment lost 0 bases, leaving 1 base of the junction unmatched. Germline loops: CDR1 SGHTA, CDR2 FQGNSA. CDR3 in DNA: TGTGCCAGCAGCTTAGCACAGGGGGTCTACGAGCAGTACTTC. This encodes CASSLAQGVYEQYF. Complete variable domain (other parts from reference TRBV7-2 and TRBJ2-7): GAGVSQSPSNKVTEKGKDVELRCDPISGHTALYWYRQSLGQGLEFLIYFQGNSAPDKSGLPSDRFSAERTGGSVSTLTIQRTQQEDSAVYLCASSLAQGVYEQYFGPGTRLTVT.

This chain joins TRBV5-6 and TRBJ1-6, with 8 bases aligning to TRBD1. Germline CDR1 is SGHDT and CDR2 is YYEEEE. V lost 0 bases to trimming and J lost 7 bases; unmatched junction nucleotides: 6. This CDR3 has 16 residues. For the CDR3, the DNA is TGTGCCAGCAGCTTGGGAGGACAGGGAGGGAATTCACCCCTCCACTTT. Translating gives CASSLGGQGGNSPLHF.

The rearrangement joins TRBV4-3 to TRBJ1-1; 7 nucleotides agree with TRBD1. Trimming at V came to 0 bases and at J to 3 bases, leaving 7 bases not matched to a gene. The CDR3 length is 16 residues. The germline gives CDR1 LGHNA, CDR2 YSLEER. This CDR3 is CASSQDLYRGDTEAFF. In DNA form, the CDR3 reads TGCGCCAGCAGCCAAGATCTATACAGGGGAGACACTGAAGCTTTCTTT.

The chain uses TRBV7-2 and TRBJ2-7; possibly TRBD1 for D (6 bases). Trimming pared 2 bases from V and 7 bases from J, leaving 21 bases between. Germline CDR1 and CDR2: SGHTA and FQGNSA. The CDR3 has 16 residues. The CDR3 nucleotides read TGTGCCAGCAGCTTAACCTCAAAGGGGGACCTGGGAGAGCAGTACTTC. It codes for CASSLTSKGDLGEQYF.

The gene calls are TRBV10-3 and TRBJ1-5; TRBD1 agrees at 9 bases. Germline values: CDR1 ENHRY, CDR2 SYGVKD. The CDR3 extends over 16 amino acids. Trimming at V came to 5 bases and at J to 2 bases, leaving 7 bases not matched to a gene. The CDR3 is CAISSGTGMGNQPQHF. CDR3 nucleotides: TGTGCCATCAGTTCCGGGACAGGGATGGGCAATCAGCCCCAGCATTTT.

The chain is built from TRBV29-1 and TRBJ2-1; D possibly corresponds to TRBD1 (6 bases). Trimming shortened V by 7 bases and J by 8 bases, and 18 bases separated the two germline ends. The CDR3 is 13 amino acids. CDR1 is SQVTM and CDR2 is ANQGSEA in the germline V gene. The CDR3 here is CSAQRGSTYEQFF. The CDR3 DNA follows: TGCAGCGCCCAAAGGGGGAGTACCTATGAGCAGTTCTTC.

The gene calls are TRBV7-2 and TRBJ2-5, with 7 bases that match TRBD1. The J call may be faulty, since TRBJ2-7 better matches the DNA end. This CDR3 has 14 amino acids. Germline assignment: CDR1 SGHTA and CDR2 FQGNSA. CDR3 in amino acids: CASSLNRGLYEQYF. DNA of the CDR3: TGTGCCAGCAGCTTAAACAGGGGTTTATACGAGCAGTACTTC.